This record looks at one TCR beta chain sequence and its context. This clone's antigen is unknown. No qualities accompany the bases; no much larger clone lies one base away. Patients with a history of autoimmune disease or receiving systemic immunosuppression were excluded from the trial. In every dose cohort, peripheral blood was drawn for TCR sequencing at baseline, cycle 4 day 1, and cycle 7 day 1. The samples were drawn from a first-in-human, open-label, multicenter phase I dose-escalation trial of ivuxolimab. The trial enrolled adults with locally advanced or metastatic head and neck squamous cell, hepatocellular, melanoma or renal cell carcinoma. Before TCR sequencing, CD4+ and CD8+ T cells were separately sorted from peripheral blood. For sequencing of the TCRbeta CDR3 region, genomic DNA was extracted from the sorted cells. The immunoSEQ Assay was used to sequence the TCRbeta CDR3 regions. Sourced from immuneACCESS, this table was stored by TCRdb with only in-frame sequences that have V and J called. A share of the clones is absent; for the studies checked, an unresolved V gene accounts for under half, and the remainder has no known explanation. Present in this sample are 100,000 or so clones, over 75% of which were seen just once. The ten largest account for around 0.3% of the sample.

These data are taken from a study of OX40 agonist ivuxolimab in advanced cancers. With regard to the full study: Ivuxolimab, which targeted the costimulatory receptor OX40 (CD134), was an agonistic, fully human IgG2 monoclonal antibody. In the dose-escalation cohort, about four fifths of patients were male, and the mean age was around 65 years with a range of about 20 to 80. Among the approximately 50 dose-escalation patients, approximately 20 had hepatocellular carcinoma, around 15 melanoma, 9 renal cell carcinoma and 9 head and neck cancer. The paper reports the monotherapy dose-escalation portion (N of about 50 patients) of the phase I ivuxolimab trial. Intravenous ivuxolimab was administered to patients every 2 weeks at six dose levels: 0.01, 0.1, 0.3, 1.5, 3 and 10 mg/kg. Patients were allowed to have had prior anti-PD-1, anti-PD-L1 or anti-CTLA-4 therapy, and 30% to 50% of the dose-escalation patients had previously received checkpoint inhibitors. Peripheral TCRbeta sequencing was intended to test whether TCR sequence diversity was altered and clonal T-cell expansion was caused by ivuxolimab. Partial responses occurred in three dose-escalation patients: two with cutaneous melanoma and one with hepatocellular carcinoma. The paper as a whole reports these results and caveats: After ivuxolimab, more expanded clones were found on average in CD8+ T cells than in CD4+ T cells. Low levels of normalized T-cell clonal expansion were also seen in some patients who did not respond. In the 0.1-3.0 mg/kg groups, partial responders had among the lowest normalized peripheral clonal expansion, particularly in CD8+ T cells. At doses from 0.1 to 3.0 mg/kg, clonal expansion was seen in both CD4+ and CD8+ blood T cells between baseline and week 6. Antigen specificity was not determined for the clonally expanded peripheral T cells.

The germline V gene specifies SGHRS as CDR1 and YFSETQ as CDR2. The CDR3, from cysteine to phenylalanine, totals 13 residues. Solely the CDR3 DNA is kept, with 39 bases framed from the first base. V lost 1 base and J lost 8 bases; the stretch between them is 10 bases long. The chain couples TRBV5-1 to TRBJ2-1; TRBD1 is possibly the D segment (5 matching bases). This TCR was sampled from an adult with an advanced solid tumor such as melanoma, head and neck, liver or kidney cancer. This sample comprised CD4+ or CD8+ T cells sorted from blood, obtained in a trial of the OX40 agonist ivuxolimab. The CDR3 loop reads CASSLLGVDEQFF. In nucleotide form, the sequence is TGCGCCAGCAGCTTGCTAGGGGTGGATGAGCAGTTCTTC.